This passage covers 7 T cell receptor beta chains from one sample sequenced in a study of cytomegalovirus exposure and HLA in healthy donors. TCRdb's copy holds only in-frame clones and misses some; the assay was immunoSEQ multiplex PCR. The table shows 66,000 or so clones, with 97% occurring only once. Material: PBMCs. Receptors originate from a woman in her late teens or twenties in good health and CMV-seropositive.

The rearrangement joins TRBV28 to TRBJ1-2; 7 nucleotides match TRBD1. The ends lost 2 bases at V and 4 bases at J; junction bases unmatched: 4. This CDR3 is 14 amino acids long. CDR1 and CDR2 from the germline V gene are MDHEN and SYDVKM. The CDR3 here is CASSLEGASYGYTF. The CDR3 DNA reads TGTGCCAGCAGTTTAGAGGGGGCAAGCTATGGCTACACCTTC.

The chain combines TRBV6-5 with TRBJ1-3, with D tentatively TRBD1 (5 bases). Trimming took 2 bases from V and 1 from J, leaving 9 bases between them. CDR1 is MNHEY and CDR2 is SVGAGI in the germline V gene. This CDR3 has 15 amino acids. CDR3 protein: CASSYTGSSGNTIYF. DNA of the CDR3: TGTGCCAGCAGTTACACAGGCTCGTCTGGAAACACCATATATTTT.

This rearrangement joins TRBV27 to TRBJ2-7; 7 nucleotides match TRBD2. The CDR3 consists of 15 residues. Germline assignment: CDR1 MNHEY and CDR2 SMNVEV (reference sequence). V shed 6 bases and J 3 bases; nucleotides not matched to a gene: 11. The CDR3 coding sequence is TGTGCCAGCAGCCGCGTCCCTAGCGGTGACTACGAGCAGTACTTC. Translated: CASSRVPSGDYEQYF.

The rearrangement uses TRBV5-1 and TRBJ2-3; 9 nucleotides match TRBD1. The CDR3 sequence is 15 residues long. V was pared by 3 bases and J by 2 bases, with 4 bases of the junction left unmatched. Germline assignment: CDR1 SGHRS and CDR2 YFSETQ. The CDR3 is CASSSGTGHTDTQYF. The CDR3 DNA follows: TGCGCCAGCAGCTCCGGGACAGGGCACACAGATACGCAGTATTTT.

The chain couples TRBV2 to TRBJ2-1, with D possibly TRBD2 on 5 matching bases. Trimming removed 5 bases from V and 9 bases from J, with 17 bases in between. The CDR3 has 14 amino acids. The germline V gene encodes CDR1 SNHLY and CDR2 FYNNEI. The CDR3: CASSRETFYGEQFF. The CDR3 region has the DNA TGTGCCAGCAGTAGGGAGACATTCTACGGTGAGCAGTTCTTC.

The J gene is TRBJ2-7, the V gene TRBV15; D is possibly TRBD1 (5 bases). V lost 1 base and J 3 bases, leaving 13 bases between the germline ends. The CDR3 loop spans 15 amino acids. CDR1 is LNHNV, CDR2 YYDKDF, per germline (reference sequence). CDR3 residues: CATSRGDGADYEQYF. CDR3 nucleotide sequence: TGTGCCACCAGCAGAGGGGATGGGGCGGACTACGAGCAGTACTTC.

The gene calls are TRBV10-3 and TRBJ2-7; D gene uncertain. The V gene lost 0 bases and the J gene lost 1 base, with 7 bases spanning the gap. Germline-derived CDR1 and CDR2 are ENHRY and SYGVKD. CDR3 length: 14 amino acids. The CDR3 is CAISESPSSYEQYF. Written as DNA, the CDR3 is TGTGCCATCAGTGAGTCCCCTTCGTCCTACGAGCAGTACTTC.